This T cell receptor beta chain comes out of a study of cytomegalovirus exposure and HLA in healthy donors. Whole-study context: An analysis done earlier identified fewer than 140 million unique TCR beta sequences from about 180 million T cells. Study-level results: Researchers reported that a few CMV-associated chains were confirmed in vitro as CMV antigen-specific. The Asian-associated ancestry cluster reportedly had fewer N-insertions than the roughly 670-donor mean in a later analysis.

Concerning this clone: Antigen unknown.

Germline values: CDR1 LNHNV, CDR2 YYDKDF (reference sequence). V was pared by 4 bases and J by 2 bases, with 15 bases between. CDR3 size: 16 residues. The PCR made use of 60 Vbeta and 13 Jbeta primers. Method: immunoSEQ multiplex PCR; TCRdb's copy keeps in-frame clones and lacks some. The table includes roughly 180,000 clones, approximately 84% detected once. This sequence originates from a woman younger than 45 in good health and CMV-seropositive. The chain is built from TRBV15 and TRBJ1-5, with a tentative D call TRBD1 (6 bases). The source material was PBMCs. The CDR3 here is CATSIQGRGGNQPQHF. The CDR3, as DNA: TGTGCCACCAGCATCCAGGGGAGAGGTGGCAATCAGCCCCAGCATTTT.